The T cell receptor beta chain under discussion was sequenced for a study of blood T cell repertoires in COVID-19 (dated by TCRdb to the early 2020s). General notes on the study: Collaborator samples came from the United States, Italy and Spain and covered acute and convalescent phases of COVID-19. The prospective study material was composed of cDNA or gDNA derived from T cells, B-cell-depleted T cells, or PBMCs. Deeply sampled blood TCRbeta repertoires from subjects exposed to, actively infected with, or recovered from COVID-19 were included in the dataset. The repertoires were made available in a free public database intended to serve as a resource for research on the immune response to SARS-CoV-2. The samples were drawn from two sources: the first 160 participants of the ongoing ImmuneRACE study, and about 1,300 subjects contributed by 6 global collaborators. Sample metadata almost always included a de-identified subject ID, COVID-19 status, age in years and sex. Where HLA class I and class II types were available, the types were taken from metadata supplied by the sample provider, not from assay-based typing. What the work shows at the level of the full study, not this receptor alone: How much clinical and demographic metadata was included differed by source and by participant, and the metadata was provided uncurated.

The collaborating institutions used their own protocols to collect whole blood in K2EDTA tubes. Collaborator samples were shipped for TCRbeta analysis as frozen whole blood, isolated PBMCs, or DNA extracted from either sample type. TCRbeta CDR3 regions were amplified from genomic DNA using the immunoSEQ Assay, a bias-controlled multiplex PCR. In the paper's pipeline: Nucleated cell counts per sample were estimated from amplification of reference gene primers within the assay. To quantify the absolute abundance of each unique TCRbeta CDR3 rearrangement, sequence reads were collapsed and filtered. Productive Simpson clonality was computed per sample as the square root of Simpson's diversity index over productive rearrangements. TCRdb holds this immuneACCESS table with in-frame rearrangements only. Some clones are missing; in checked studies, unresolved V genes explain under half, and the rest has no known cause. V and J calls plus clone size are reproduced from that table; the DNA served to infer D and trimming. This sample is represented by 150,000 to 200,000 clones; approximately 86% of them were singletons. The top ten clones comprise over 7% of the sample.

Details on this clone: The target of this receptor is not known. Base qualities are not at hand, and no much larger clone is one base apart.

What was sequenced was peripheral blood. This TCR was recovered from a woman aged 80 or older in a cohort sampled during active or convalescent COVID-19.

The DNA sequence is TGCAGTGCTAGTCGGGACCGGAGGGGTACTGAAGCTTTCTTT. This yields the protein CSASRDRRGTEAFF. The V and J genes are TRBV20-1 and TRBJ1-1; the D gene is perhaps TRBD1, on 5 matching bases. V is pared back by 3 bases and J by 5 bases, with 16 bases lying between the germline termini. From the cysteine through the phenylalanine, the CDR3 covers 14 amino acids. The entry retains the CDR3 DNA only, 42 bases that are in frame from base 1. Reading the germline V gene (reference sequence) gives CDR1 DFQATT and CDR2 SNEGSKA.